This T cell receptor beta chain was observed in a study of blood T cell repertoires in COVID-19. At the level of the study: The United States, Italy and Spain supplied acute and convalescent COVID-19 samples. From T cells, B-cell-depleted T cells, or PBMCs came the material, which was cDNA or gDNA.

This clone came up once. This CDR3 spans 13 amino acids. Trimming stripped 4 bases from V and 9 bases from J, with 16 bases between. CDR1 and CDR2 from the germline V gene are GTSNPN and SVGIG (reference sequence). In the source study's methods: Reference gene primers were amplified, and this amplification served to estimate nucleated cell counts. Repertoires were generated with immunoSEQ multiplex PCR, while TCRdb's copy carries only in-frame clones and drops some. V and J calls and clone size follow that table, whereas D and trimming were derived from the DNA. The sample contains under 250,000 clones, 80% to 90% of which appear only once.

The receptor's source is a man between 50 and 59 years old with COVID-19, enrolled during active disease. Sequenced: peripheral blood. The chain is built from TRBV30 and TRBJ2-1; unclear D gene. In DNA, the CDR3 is TGTGCCTGGATCCCCCTAGGCGTCGGTGAGCAGTTCTTC. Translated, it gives CAWIPLGVGEQFF.